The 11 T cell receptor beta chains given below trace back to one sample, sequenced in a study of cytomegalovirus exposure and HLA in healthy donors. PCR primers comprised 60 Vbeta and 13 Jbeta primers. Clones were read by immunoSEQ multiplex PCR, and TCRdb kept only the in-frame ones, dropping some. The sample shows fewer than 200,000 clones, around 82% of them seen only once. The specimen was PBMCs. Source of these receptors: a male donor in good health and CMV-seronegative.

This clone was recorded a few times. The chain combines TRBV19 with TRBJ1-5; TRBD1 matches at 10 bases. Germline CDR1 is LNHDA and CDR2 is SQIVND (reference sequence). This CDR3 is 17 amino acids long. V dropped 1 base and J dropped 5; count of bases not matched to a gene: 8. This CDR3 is CASSIVSGTGADQPQHF. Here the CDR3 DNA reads TGTGCCAGTAGTATAGTTTCTGGGACAGGGGCAGATCAGCCCCAGCATTTT.

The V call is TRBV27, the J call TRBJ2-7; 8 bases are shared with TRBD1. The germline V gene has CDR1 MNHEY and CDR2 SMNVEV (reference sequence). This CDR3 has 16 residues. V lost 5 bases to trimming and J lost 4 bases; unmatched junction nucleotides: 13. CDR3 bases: TGTGCCAGCAGTGAAGCAGGGGGCCGGCCTGTTTACGAGCAGTACTTC. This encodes CASSEAGGRPVYEQYF.

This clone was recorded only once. DNA for the CDR3: TGTGCCAGCAGCGAACTTTCAGCGAGCACAGATACGCAGTATTTT. Its translation is CASSELSASTDTQYF. The chain carries TRBV16 and TRBJ2-3; D is uncertain. Trimming cost V 5 bases and J 0 bases, with 12 bases left between them. The CDR3 extends over 15 amino acids. Germline CDR1 is KGHSY and CDR2 is FQNENV.

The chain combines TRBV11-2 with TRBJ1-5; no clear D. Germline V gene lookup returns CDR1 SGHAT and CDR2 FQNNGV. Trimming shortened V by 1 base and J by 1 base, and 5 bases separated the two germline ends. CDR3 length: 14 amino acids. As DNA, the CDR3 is TGTGCCAGCAGCTTAGGGCAAAGCAATCAGCCCCAGCATTTT. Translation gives CASSLGQSNQPQHF.

CDR3 nucleotide sequence: TGTGCCAGCAGCTCAGAAACCGCTCGGGGGACTGAAGCTTTCTTT. Protein sequence: CASSSETARGTEAFF. The chain combines TRBV6-6 with TRBJ1-1; possible D gene TRBD1, 5 bases. V dropped 6 bases and J dropped 5 bases, with 19 bases sitting between them. The CDR3 loop spans 15 amino acids. The germline gives CDR1 MNHNY, CDR2 SVGAGI (reference sequence).

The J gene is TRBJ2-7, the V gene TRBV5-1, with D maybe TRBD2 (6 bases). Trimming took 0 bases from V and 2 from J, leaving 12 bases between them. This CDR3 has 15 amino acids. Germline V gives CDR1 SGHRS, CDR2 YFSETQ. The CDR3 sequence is CASSLVTAGTYEQYF. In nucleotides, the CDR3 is TGCGCCAGCAGCTTGGTAACCGCGGGGACCTACGAGCAGTACTTC. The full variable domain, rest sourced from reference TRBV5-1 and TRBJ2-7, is KAGVTQTPRYLIKTRGQQVTLSCSPISGHRSVSWYQQTPGQGLQFLFEYFSETQRNKGNFPGRFSGRQFSNSRSEMNVSTLELGDSALYLCASSLVTAGTYEQYFGPGTRLTVT.

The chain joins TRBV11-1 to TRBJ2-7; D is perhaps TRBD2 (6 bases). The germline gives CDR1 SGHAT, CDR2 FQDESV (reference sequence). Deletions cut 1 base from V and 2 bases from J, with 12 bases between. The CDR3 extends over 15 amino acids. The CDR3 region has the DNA TGTGCCAGCAGCTTAGGGAGGGACGGACCCTACGAGCAGTACTTC. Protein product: CASSLGRDGPYEQYF.

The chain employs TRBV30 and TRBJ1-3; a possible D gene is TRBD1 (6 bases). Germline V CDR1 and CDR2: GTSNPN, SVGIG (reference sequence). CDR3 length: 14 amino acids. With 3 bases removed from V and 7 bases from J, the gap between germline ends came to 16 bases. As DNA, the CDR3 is TGTGCCTGGAGGGCAGGGGACCATTTGAACACCATATATTTT. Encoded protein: CAWRAGDHLNTIYF. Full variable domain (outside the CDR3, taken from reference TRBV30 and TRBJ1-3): SQTIHQWPATLVQPVGSPLSLECTVEGTSNPNLYWYRQAAGRGLQLLFYSVGIGQISSEVPQNLSASRPQDRQFILSSKKLLLSDSGFYLCAWRAGDHLNTIYFGEGSWLTVV.

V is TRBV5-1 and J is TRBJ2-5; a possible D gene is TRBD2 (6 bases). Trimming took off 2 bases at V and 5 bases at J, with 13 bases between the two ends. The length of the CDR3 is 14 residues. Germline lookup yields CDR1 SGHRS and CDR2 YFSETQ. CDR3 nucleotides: TGCGCCAGCAGCTTAGGAGGGGTGGGGGAGACCCAGTACTTC. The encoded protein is CASSLGGVGETQYF.

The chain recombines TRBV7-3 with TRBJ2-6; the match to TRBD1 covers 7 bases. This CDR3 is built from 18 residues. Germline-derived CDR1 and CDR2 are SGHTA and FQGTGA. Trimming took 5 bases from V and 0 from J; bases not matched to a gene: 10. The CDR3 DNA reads TGTGCCAGCAGCGGACTGGGACAGTTAAGCTCTGGGGCCAACGTCCTGACTTTC. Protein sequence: CASSGLGQLSSGANVLTF. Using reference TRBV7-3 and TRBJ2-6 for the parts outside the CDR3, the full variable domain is GAGVSQTPSNKVTEKGKYVELRCDPISGHTALYWYRQSLGQGPEFLIYFQGTGAADDSGLPNDRFFAVRPEGSVSTLKIQRTERGDSAVYLCASSGLGQLSSGANVLTFGAGSRLTVL.

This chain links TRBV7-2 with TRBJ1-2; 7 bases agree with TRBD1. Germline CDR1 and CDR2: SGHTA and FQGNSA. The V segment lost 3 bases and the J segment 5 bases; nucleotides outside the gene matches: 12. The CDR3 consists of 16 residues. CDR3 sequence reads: CASSLSGQVTLYGYTF. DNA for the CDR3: TGTGCCAGCAGCTTGAGTGGACAGGTGACCTTATATGGCTACACCTTC.